The text below deals with one TCR beta chain. J gave up 1 base and V 5 bases, and 21 bases lay outside the gene matches. Germline V gene sequence: CDR1 MNHEY, CDR2 SMNVEV (reference sequence). This CDR3 has 21 amino acids. The data stem from a study of blood T cell repertoires in COVID-19. The table came from immunoSEQ multiplex PCR; TCRdb's copy has only in-frame clones and leaves some out. The table has 200,000 to 250,000 clones, about nine tenths seen once. This chain uses TRBV27 with TRBJ1-5; the match to TRBD1 covers 9 bases. This TCR came from a man aged 45-65 years with acute or convalescent COVID-19. The sequencing input was peripheral blood. The DNA of the CDR3 is TGTGCCAGCAGTCCCACGGTTCCGGGACAGGGAGTTCGGGGGAGCAATCAGCCCCAGCATTTT. Translating gives CASSPTVPGQGVRGSNQPQHF.